These 11 T cell receptor beta chains were sequenced from one sample in a study of blood T cell repertoires in COVID-19. Here immunoSEQ multiplex PCR was the method, and the copy in TCRdb shows in-frame clones only, minus some. This table holds approximately 250,000 clones, 83% found once. The sequencing input was peripheral blood. The receptors were sampled from a human donor in a cohort sampled during active COVID-19.

The V call is TRBV19, the J call TRBJ2-1, with TRBD2 matching 10 bases. Germline V gives CDR1 LNHDA, CDR2 SQIVND (reference sequence). This CDR3 region has 15 residues. J gave up 6 bases and V 6 bases, and 8 bases lay outside the gene matches. CDR3 sequence: CASRGLSGRVNEQFF. CDR3 in DNA: TGTGCCAGTAGGGGACTAAGCGGGAGGGTCAATGAGCAGTTCTTC.

V is TRBV3-1 (or the pseudogene TRBV3-2) and J is TRBJ2-4; 12 bases are shared with TRBD2. V lost 0 bases to trimming and J lost 3 bases; unmatched junction nucleotides: 18. Germline CDR1 LGHDT, CDR2 YNNKEL (reference sequence). The CDR3 is 22 residues long. The CDR3, as DNA: TGTGCCAGCAGCCAAGAGGGGCCGGGACTAGCGGGCTCCCAGTGGGGCAAAAACATTCAGTACTTC. It codes for CASSQEGPGLAGSQWGKNIQYF.

This clone was found a few times. The genes are TRBV4-2 and TRBJ2-2, with 15 bases fitting TRBD2. The junction had 4 bases not matched to a gene; V was cut back by 4 bases and J by 1 base. There are 18 residues in the CDR3. Per the germline V gene, CDR1 is LGHNA and CDR2 is YNFKEQ. The CDR3 sequence is CASSPWTSGGVNTGELFF. The CDR3 DNA reads as TGTGCCAGCAGCCCCTGGACTAGCGGGGGGGTGAACACCGGGGAGCTGTTTTTT.

This clone was recorded only once. V usage is TRBV27 and J usage is TRBJ2-7; 10 bases agree with TRBD1. Trimming at V came to 5 bases and at J to 0 bases, leaving 4 bases not matched to a gene. Germline V gene lookup returns CDR1 MNHEY and CDR2 SMNVEV (reference sequence). CDR3 size: 15 residues. The CDR3 nucleotides are TGTGCCAGCAGTATCCGGACAGGGGGCTCCTACGAGCAGTACTTC. Amino acid sequence: CASSIRTGGSYEQYF.

The rearrangement joins TRBV6-5 to TRBJ1-2; 8 bases are a match to TRBD1. With V trimmed by 5 bases and J by 9 bases, 8 bases remained unmatched. The germline V gene encodes CDR1 MNHEY and CDR2 SVGAGI. The CDR3 loop spans 13 amino acids. The CDR3 protein is CASSPGQDVSYTF. CDR3 in DNA: TGTGCCAGCAGTCCGGGACAGGATGTTAGCTACACCTTC.

This clone was observed once. The CDR3 spells CASSREISGNTIYF. The CDR3 nucleotides read TGTGCCAGTTCTCGGGAGATCTCTGGAAACACCATATATTTT. The J gene is TRBJ1-3, the V gene TRBV19, with D uncertain. Germline V gene lookup returns CDR1 LNHDA and CDR2 SQIVND (reference sequence). The CDR3 has 14 residues. Trimming took off 8 bases at V and 0 bases at J, with 11 bases between the two ends.

The chain recombines TRBV12-3 or TRBV12-4 with TRBJ2-7, with 7 positions matching TRBD2. V dropped 3 bases and J dropped 7; count of bases not matched to a gene: 3. This CDR3 has 12 amino acids. CDR3 region: CASSFRAGEQYF. In nucleotides, the CDR3 is TGTGCCAGCAGTTTCCGAGCGGGAGAGCAGTACTTC.

This clone appeared a few times. The chain couples TRBV6-6 to TRBJ2-7; a weak D match, TRBD2 (6 bases). This CDR3 comprises 12 residues. Germline V CDR1 and CDR2: MNHNY, SVGAGI (reference sequence). V was cut by 5 bases and J by 6 bases, with 11 bases left in between. The CDR3 DNA reads as TGTGCCAGCAGTCTGGGACTTTCCGAGCAGTACTTC. This sequence encodes CASSLGLSEQYF.

In this sample, this clone turned up once. The chain couples TRBV27 to TRBJ2-1; no clear D. V was shortened by 3 bases and J by 10 bases, with 13 bases between the two germline ends. The length of the CDR3 is 13 residues. CDR1 and CDR2 from the germline V gene are MNHEY and SMNVEV (reference sequence). Here the CDR3 DNA reads TGTGCCAGCAGTTTCGCCGACTCAAGGGAGCAGTTCTTC. Translating gives CASSFADSREQFF.

The gene calls are TRBV5-1 and TRBJ2-5; D may be TRBD1 (5 bases). The ends were cut back, 7 bases at V and 2 bases at J, with 15 bases in the middle. The CDR3 contains 14 residues. The germline gives CDR1 SGHRS, CDR2 YFSETQ. CDR3 sequence reads: CASANRGQQETQYF. The DNA for the CDR3 is TGCGCCAGCGCTAATAGGGGTCAGCAAGAGACCCAGTACTTC.

This clone was seen more than once but under ten times. The rearrangement uses TRBV15 and TRBJ2-7; a possible D gene is TRBD2 (6 bases). V gave up 0 bases and J gave up 0 bases, with 15 bases separating them. Germline CDR1 LNHNV, CDR2 YYDKDF (reference sequence). CDR3 length: 17 amino acids. The CDR3 coding sequence is TGTGCCACCAGCAGAGATAAGGCGGGACCCTCCTCCTACGAGCAGTACTTC. It is translated as CATSRDKAGPSSYEQYF.